The rows below give T cell receptor beta chains drawn from one sample of a study of T cell clones after liver transplantation. Profiled with immunoSEQ multiplex PCR; TCRdb holds only in-frame clones, not every one. Among under 130,000 clones listed, around 80% were seen once. The starting material was CD4+ T cells from blood, obtained around 50 months after liver transplant. The receptors derive from a human patient who received a liver transplant. Some T cells here may be from the graft donor. Both conserved end residues are part of each CDR3. The D gene is left open where the match is weak. Clone size is stated in some rows and not others, as once, few, many or a class when expanded.

J gene	D gene	clone size	V gene	CDR3 protein	CDR3 DNA
TRBJ1-4	TRBD1	-	TRBV19	CASSIGTGPEKLFF	TGTGCCAGTAGTATCGGGACAGGTCCTGAAAAACTGTTTTTT
TRBJ1-5	-	-	TRBV6-6	CASSYGGERRQPQHF	TGTGCCAGCAGTTACGGGGGGGAGAGGCGGCAGCCCCAGCATTTT
TRBJ2-7	TRBD1	-	TRBV18	CASSLVGDRSSYEQYF	TGTGCCAGCTCACTCGTGGGGGACAGGAGCTCCTACGAGCAGTACTTC
TRBJ2-5	-	-	TRBV5-1	CASSLFGTQETQYF	TGCGCCAGCAGCTTGTTCGGTACCCAAGAGACCCAGTACTTC
TRBJ2-2	-	-	TRBV7-9	CASSLDGGPLSGELFF	TGTGCCAGCAGCTTAGATGGGGGCCCGCTGTCCGGGGAGCTGTTTTTT
TRBJ2-7	TRBD1	-	TRBV28	CASTPADRDYEQYF	TGTGCCAGCACCCCAGCGGACAGGGACTACGAGCAGTACTTC
TRBJ1-4	TRBD1	-	TRBV28	CASSRLRTGTNEKLFF	TGTGCCAGCAGTCGTCTTCGGACAGGCACTAATGAAAAACTGTTTTTT
TRBJ2-1	TRBD1	-	TRBV5-1	CASSLDAGQGPFNEQFF	TGCGCCAGCAGCTTGGATGCAGGACAGGGGCCTTTCAATGAGCAGTTCTTC
TRBJ1-2	-	-	TRBV7-2	CASSLLRVEVSGGYTF	TGTGCCAGCAGCCTCTTAAGGGTTGAGGTTTCAGGAGGCTACACCTTC
TRBJ1-5	-	-	TRBV19	CASSPKRDSNQPQHF	TGTGCCAGTAGTCCGAAGCGGGATAGCAATCAGCCCCAGCATTTT
TRBJ1-2	-	-	TRBV10-1	CASAGGSYGYTF	TGCGCCAGCGCGGGTGGGTCCTATGGCTACACCTTC
TRBJ1-5	-	-	TRBV27	CASSFERADLRPQHF	TGTGCCAGCAGTTTTGAGAGGGCCGACCTCCGGCCCCAGCATTTT
TRBJ2-3	TRBD2	-	TRBV5-4	CASSLGGSSTDTQYF	TGTGCCAGCAGCTTGGGCGGGAGTAGCACAGATACGCAGTATTTT
TRBJ2-5	TRBD1	-	TRBV2	CASTEGQGYLYKQYF	TGTGCCAGCACTGAGGGACAGGGGTATTTGTACAAGCAGTACTTC
TRBJ2-3	-	-	TRBV6-5	CASRPGVTDTQYF	TGTGCCAGCAGACCGGGGGTGACAGATACGCAGTATTTT
TRBJ2-5	-	-	TRBV6-1	CASSLSQGLGETQYF	TGTGCCAGCAGCCTGTCCCAGGGGCTGGGGGAGACCCAGTACTTC
TRBJ2-3	TRBD2	few	TRBV9	CASSGGGISGRTDTQYF	TGTGCCAGCAGCGGAGGGGGGATTAGCGGGAGGACAGATACGCAGTATTTT
TRBJ1-1	-	-	TRBV15	CATSRDRNTEAFF	TGTGCCACCAGCAGGGACAGGAACACTGAAGCTTTCTTT
TRBJ1-6	-	few	TRBV14	CASSQSGNIWNSPLHF	TGTGCCAGCAGCCAAAGCGGAAATATATGGAATTCACCCCTCCACTTT
TRBJ2-5	TRBD2	-	TRBV25-1	CASRERESETQYF	TGTGCCAGCAGAGAGCGGGAGAGCGAGACTCAGTACTTC
TRBJ2-1	-	-	TRBV27	CASSFRIRTYNEQFF	TGTGCCAGCAGTTTTAGGATAAGGACCTACAATGAGCAGTTCTTC
TRBJ2-1	-	-	TRBV2	CASSTGNYNEQFF	TGTGCCAGCAGTACAGGGAACTACAATGAGCAGTTCTTC
TRBJ2-3	TRBD2	-	TRBV5-1	CASSLRLAGSTDTQYF	TGCGCCAGCAGCCTAAGACTAGCGGGTAGCACAGATACGCAGTATTTT
TRBJ1-5	-	-	TRBV28	CASSYNINQPQHF	TGTGCCAGCAGTTATAATATAAATCAGCCCCAGCATTTT
TRBJ2-2	-	-	TRBV4-2	CASSQGFAGELFF	TGTGCCAGCAGCCAAGGTTTCGCCGGGGAGCTGTTTTTT
TRBJ2-1	-	-	TRBV7-2	CASSFRSAYNEQFF	TGTGCCAGCAGCTTTCGGAGTGCCTACAATGAGCAGTTCTTC
TRBJ1-5	-	-	TRBV11-2	CASSSGNARNQPQHF	TGTGCCAGCAGCTCCGGTAACGCCCGCAATCAGCCCCAGCATTTT
TRBJ1-1	TRBD1	-	TRBV18	CASSPPPGGVDTEAFF	TGTGCCAGCTCACCCCCCCCAGGGGGAGTGGACACTGAAGCTTTCTTT
TRBJ2-3	-	-	TRBV5-5	CASSPDPNRMSTDTQYF	TGTGCCAGCAGCCCAGACCCCAACAGGATGAGCACAGATACGCAGTATTTT
TRBJ2-2	TRBD2	-	TRBV5-1	CASSLPGLARAGELFF	TGCGCCAGCAGCCTGCCCGGACTAGCTCGCGCCGGGGAGCTGTTTTTT
TRBJ2-1	TRBD1	-	TRBV7-2	CASRNRGQYNEQFF	TGTGCCAGCCGCAACAGGGGGCAATACAATGAGCAGTTCTTC
TRBJ2-1	TRBD2	-	TRBV9	CASSASGLAGNEQFF	TGTGCCAGCAGCGCATCGGGACTAGCGGGCAATGAGCAGTTCTTC
TRBJ1-1	-	-	TRBV2	CASSSRSGRTEAFF	TGTGCCAGCAGTTCACGTTCGGGGAGGACTGAAGCTTTCTTT
TRBJ2-1	-	-	TRBV10-3	CAIAGASFNEQFF	TGTGCCATCGCGGGGGCTAGTTTCAATGAGCAGTTCTTC
TRBJ1-2	TRBD1	-	TRBV11-2	CASSKDRALSGYTF	TGTGCCAGCAGCAAGGACAGGGCGCTATCGGGCTACACCTTC
TRBJ2-4	-	-	TRBV4-2	CASSQEGGRAKNIQYF	TGTGCCAGCAGCCAAGAAGGGGGGCGGGCCAAAAACATTCAGTACTTC
TRBJ2-3	TRBD1	-	TRBV11-1	CASSLGQGSSADTQYF	TGTGCCAGCAGCTTGGGACAGGGTAGCAGCGCAGATACGCAGTATTTT
TRBJ1-6	-	-	TRBV19	CASSIGGSPLHF	TGTGCCAGTAGTATCGGGGGATCACCCCTCCACTTT
TRBJ2-1	TRBD1	-	TRBV7-9	CASSPPGQAIYNEQFF	TGTGCCAGCAGCCCCCCGGGACAGGCGATCTACAATGAGCAGTTCTTC
TRBJ2-3	-	-	TRBV19	CASSIGTDTDTQYF	TGTGCCAGTAGTATAGGGACAGACACAGATACGCAGTATTTT
TRBJ2-1	-	-	TRBV6-1	CASRGNPQSYNEQFF	TGTGCCAGCAGGGGGAATCCTCAATCCTACAATGAGCAGTTCTTC
TRBJ2-5	TRBD2	once	TRBV4-1	CASSLTSGGTQETQYF	TGCGCCAGCAGCCTGACTAGCGGGGGGACTCAAGAGACCCAGTACTTC
TRBJ2-3	TRBD2	-	TRBV5-4	CASSLVAGGPTDTQYF	TGTGCCAGCAGCTTGGTAGCGGGAGGCCCCACAGATACGCAGTATTTT
TRBJ2-7	TRBD2	-	TRBV7-9	CASSSSGSLDEQYF	TGTGCCAGCAGCTCTAGCGGGAGCTTGGATGAGCAGTACTTC
TRBJ1-1	-	few	TRBV7-8	CASSLGGKGTEAFF	TGTGCCAGCAGCCTCGGGGGGAAGGGCACTGAAGCTTTCTTT
TRBJ1-2	-	-	TRBV18	CASSPTTEPEYGYTF	TGTGCCAGCTCACCTACTACAGAACCTGAGTATGGCTACACCTTC
TRBJ1-5	-	-	TRBV27	CASSLVRGSGQPQHF	TGTGCCAGCAGTTTAGTAAGGGGTTCTGGGCAGCCCCAGCATTTT
TRBJ2-1	-	-	TRBV27	CATKERTGYNEQFF	TGTGCCACCAAGGAGCGGACCGGTTACAATGAGCAGTTCTTC
TRBJ2-1	-	-	TRBV2	CASSDPGTAGVHNEQFF	TGTGCCAGCAGTGACCCCGGCACCGCTGGGGTCCACAATGAGCAGTTCTTC
TRBJ2-3	-	-	TRBV18	CASSPTTSTVTDTQYF	TGTGCCAGCTCACCGACGACTAGTACGGTCACAGATACGCAGTATTTT
TRBJ2-7	-	-	TRBV27	CASSFSGAYEQYF	TGTGCCAGCAGTTTCTCAGGGGCCTACGAGCAGTACTTC
TRBJ2-2	TRBD2	-	TRBV5-1	CASSEGRANTGELFF	TGCGCCAGCAGTGAGGGGAGGGCTAACACCGGGGAGCTGTTTTTT
TRBJ2-1	TRBD2	once	TRBV5-4	CASSGKLAGGSYNEQFF	TGTGCCAGCAGCGGGAAGCTAGCGGGAGGCTCCTACAATGAGCAGTTCTTC
TRBJ1-6	-	-	TRBV4-2	CASSQGSDSPLHF	TGTGCCAGCAGCCAAGGGTCGGATTCACCCCTCCACTTT
TRBJ2-7	-	-	TRBV4-2	CASSQDWLGSSYEQYF	TGTGCCAGCAGCCAAGATTGGCTAGGGAGCTCCTACGAGCAGTACTTC
TRBJ2-7	-	-	TRBV2	CASKGGYEQYF	TGTGCCAGCAAGGGGGGCTACGAGCAGTACTTC